Listed here is a single T cell receptor (beta chain). With 60 Vbeta and 13 Jbeta primers, the PCR was carried out. This table comes from immunoSEQ multiplex PCR, and its TCRdb copy is limited to in-frame clones, with some not included. The sample lists around 200,000 clones; 60% to 80% were seen once. Germline assignment: CDR1 MDHEN and CDR2 SYDVKM. V shed 6 bases, J shed 7 bases, and the junction held 12 bases outside the gene matches. This CDR3 has 15 residues. This entry is derived from a study of cytomegalovirus exposure and HLA in healthy donors. On the study more broadly: From donors who were HLA-typed, an early data release held around 85 million unique TCRs.

The genes are TRBV28 and TRBJ2-1; TRBD2 aligns across 7 bases. This clonotype was obtained from a woman between 18 and 29 years old in good health and CMV-seronegative. Sequencing used PBMCs. The CDR3, as DNA: TGTGCCAGCAGGAAGACTAGCTTGCTCCCGAATGAGCAGTTCTTC. Translation: CASRKTSLLPNEQFF.